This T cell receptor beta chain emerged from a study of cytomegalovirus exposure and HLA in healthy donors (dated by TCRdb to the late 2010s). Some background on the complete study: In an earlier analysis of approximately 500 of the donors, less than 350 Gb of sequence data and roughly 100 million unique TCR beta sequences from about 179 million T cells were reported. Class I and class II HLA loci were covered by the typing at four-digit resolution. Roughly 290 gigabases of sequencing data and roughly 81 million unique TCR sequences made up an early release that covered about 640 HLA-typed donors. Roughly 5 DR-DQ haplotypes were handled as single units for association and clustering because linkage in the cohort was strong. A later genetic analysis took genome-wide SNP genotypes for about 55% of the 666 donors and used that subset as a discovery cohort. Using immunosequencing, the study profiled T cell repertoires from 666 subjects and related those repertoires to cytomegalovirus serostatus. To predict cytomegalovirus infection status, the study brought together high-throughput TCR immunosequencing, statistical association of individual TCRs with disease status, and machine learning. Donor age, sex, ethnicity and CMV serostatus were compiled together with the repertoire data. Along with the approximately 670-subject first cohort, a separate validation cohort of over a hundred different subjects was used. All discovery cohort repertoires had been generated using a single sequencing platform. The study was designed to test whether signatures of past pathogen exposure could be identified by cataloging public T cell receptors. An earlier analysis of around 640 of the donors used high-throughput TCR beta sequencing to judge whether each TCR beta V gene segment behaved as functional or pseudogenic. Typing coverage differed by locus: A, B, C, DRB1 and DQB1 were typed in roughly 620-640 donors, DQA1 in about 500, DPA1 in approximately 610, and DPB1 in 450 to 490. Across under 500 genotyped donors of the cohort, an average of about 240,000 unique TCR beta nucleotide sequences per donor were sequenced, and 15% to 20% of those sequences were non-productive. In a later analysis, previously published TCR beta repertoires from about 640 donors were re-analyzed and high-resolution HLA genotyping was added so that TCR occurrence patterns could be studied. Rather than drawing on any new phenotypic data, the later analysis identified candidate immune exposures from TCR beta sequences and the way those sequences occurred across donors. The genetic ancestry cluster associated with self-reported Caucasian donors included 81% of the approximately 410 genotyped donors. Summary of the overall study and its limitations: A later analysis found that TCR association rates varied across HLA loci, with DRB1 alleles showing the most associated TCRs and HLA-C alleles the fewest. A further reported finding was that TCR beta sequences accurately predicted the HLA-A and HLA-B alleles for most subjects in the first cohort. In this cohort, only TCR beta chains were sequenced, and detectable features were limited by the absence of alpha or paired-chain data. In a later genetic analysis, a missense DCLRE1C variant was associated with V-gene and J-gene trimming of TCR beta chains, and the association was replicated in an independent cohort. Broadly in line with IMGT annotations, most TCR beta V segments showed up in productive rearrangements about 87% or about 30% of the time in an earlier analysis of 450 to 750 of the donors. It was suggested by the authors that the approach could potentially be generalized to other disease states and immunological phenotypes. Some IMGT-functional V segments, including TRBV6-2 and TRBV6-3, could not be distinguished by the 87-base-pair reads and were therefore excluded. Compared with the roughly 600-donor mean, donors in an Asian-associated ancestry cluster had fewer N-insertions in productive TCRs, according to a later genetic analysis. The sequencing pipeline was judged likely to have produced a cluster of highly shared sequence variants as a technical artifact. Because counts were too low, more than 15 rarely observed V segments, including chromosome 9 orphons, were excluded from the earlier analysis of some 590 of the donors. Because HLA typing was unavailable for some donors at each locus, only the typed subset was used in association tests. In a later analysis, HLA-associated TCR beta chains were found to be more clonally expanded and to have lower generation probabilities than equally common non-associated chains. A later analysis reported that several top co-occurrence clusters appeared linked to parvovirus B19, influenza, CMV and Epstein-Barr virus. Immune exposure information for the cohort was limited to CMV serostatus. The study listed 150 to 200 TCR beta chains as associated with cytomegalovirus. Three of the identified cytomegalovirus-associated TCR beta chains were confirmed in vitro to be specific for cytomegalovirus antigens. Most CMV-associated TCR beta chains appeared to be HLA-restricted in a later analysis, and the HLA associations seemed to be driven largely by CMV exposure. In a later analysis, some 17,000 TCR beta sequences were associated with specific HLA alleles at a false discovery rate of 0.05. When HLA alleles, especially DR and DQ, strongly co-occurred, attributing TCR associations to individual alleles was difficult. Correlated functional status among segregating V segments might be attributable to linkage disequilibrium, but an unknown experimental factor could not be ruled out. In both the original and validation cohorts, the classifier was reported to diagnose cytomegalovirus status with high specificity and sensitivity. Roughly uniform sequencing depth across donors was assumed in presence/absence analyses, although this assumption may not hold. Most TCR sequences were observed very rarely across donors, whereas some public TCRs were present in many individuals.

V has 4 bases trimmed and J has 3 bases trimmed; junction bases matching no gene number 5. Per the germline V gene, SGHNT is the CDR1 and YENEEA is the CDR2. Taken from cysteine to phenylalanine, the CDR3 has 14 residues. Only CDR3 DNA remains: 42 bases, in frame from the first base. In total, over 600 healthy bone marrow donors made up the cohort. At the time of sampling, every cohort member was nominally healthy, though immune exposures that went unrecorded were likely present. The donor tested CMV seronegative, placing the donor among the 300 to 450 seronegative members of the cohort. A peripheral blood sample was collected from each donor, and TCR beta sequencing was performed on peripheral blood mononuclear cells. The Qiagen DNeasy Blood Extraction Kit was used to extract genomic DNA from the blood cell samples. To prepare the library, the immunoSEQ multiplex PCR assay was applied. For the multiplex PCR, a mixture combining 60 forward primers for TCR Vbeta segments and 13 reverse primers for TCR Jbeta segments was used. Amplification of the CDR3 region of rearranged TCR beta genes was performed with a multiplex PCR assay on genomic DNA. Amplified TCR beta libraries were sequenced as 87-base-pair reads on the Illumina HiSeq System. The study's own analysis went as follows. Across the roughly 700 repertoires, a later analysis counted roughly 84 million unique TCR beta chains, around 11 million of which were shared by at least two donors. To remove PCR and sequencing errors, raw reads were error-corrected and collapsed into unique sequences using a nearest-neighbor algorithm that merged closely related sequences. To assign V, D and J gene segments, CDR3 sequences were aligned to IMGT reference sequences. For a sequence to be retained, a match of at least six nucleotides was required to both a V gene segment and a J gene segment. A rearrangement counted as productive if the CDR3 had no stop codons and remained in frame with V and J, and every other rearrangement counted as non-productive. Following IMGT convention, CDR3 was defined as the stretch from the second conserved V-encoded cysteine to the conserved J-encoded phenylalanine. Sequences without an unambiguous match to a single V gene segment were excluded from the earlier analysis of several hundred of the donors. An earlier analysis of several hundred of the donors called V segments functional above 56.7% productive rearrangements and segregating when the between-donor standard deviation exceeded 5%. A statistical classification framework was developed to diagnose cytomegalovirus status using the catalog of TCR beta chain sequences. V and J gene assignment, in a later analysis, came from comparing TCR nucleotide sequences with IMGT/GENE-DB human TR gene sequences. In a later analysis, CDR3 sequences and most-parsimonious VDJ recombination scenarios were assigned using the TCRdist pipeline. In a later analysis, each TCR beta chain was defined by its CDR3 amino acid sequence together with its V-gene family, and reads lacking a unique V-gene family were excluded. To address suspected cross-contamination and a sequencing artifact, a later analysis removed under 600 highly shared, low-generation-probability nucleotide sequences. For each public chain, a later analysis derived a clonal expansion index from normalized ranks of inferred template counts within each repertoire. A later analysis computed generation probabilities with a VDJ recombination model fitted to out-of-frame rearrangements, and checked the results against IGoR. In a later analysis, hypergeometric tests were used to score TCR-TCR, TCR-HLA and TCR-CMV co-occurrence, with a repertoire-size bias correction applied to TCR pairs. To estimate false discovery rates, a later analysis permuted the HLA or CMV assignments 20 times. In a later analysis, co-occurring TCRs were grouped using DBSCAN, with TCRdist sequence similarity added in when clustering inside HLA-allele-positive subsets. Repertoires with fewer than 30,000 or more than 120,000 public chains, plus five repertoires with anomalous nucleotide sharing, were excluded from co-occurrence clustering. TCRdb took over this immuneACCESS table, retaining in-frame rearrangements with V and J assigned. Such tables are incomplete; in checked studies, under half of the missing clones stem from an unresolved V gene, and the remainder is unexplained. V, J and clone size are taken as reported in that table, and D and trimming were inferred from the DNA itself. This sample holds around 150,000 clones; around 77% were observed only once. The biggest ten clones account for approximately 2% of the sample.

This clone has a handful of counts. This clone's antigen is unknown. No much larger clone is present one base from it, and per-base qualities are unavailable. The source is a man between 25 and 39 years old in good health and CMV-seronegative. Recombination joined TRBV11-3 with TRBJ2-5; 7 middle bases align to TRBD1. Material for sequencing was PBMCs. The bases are TGTGCCAGCAGCTCCTGGGACAGCAAAGAGACCCAGTACTTC. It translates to CASSSWDSKETQYF.